This TCR beta chain was recovered during a study of blood T cell dynamics during melanoma immunotherapy. Study-level background: Metastatic melanoma patients received first-line pembrolizumab or nivolumab plus ipilimumab.

Time point given: pre-treatment baseline. Response was assessed by RECIST 1.1 at 12 weeks, except a couple of rapid progressors. For this clone: Its antigen is not identified.

J gave up 4 bases and V 7 bases, and 6 bases lay outside the gene matches. The CDR3 contains 13 residues. CDR1 and CDR2 from the germline V gene are SNHLY and FYNNEI. Each bulk PBMC sample had approximately 400 ng DNA loaded. Sequencing was performed with immunoSEQ multiplex PCR; in TCRdb, only in-frame clones are kept and a portion is missing. The sample consists of 9,100 or so clones, approximately 86% of them appearing once. Study-level findings and limits: Whether repertoire-driving clones were melanoma-specific could not be determined.

Source: blood, taken from a patient treated with checkpoint blockade. This chain connects TRBV2 to TRBJ2-7; 8 nucleotides match TRBD1. This sequence was found in a human donor with melanoma. In DNA form, the CDR3 reads TGTGCCAGCATAGGGACAGGCCCATACGAGCAGTACTTC. Its translation is CASIGTGPYEQYF. The whole variable domain, filled in from reference TRBV2 and TRBJ2-7, reads EPEVTQTPSHQVTQMGQEVILRCVPISNHLYFYWYRQILGQKVEFLVSFYNNEISEKSEIFDDQFSVERPDGSNFTLKIRSTKLEDSAMYFCASIGTGPYEQYFGPGTRLTVT.